Listed here are 27 T cell receptor beta chains from one sample, sequenced in a study of T cell repertoires in cytomegalovirus infection. Antigens for these TCRs are unknown. One entry per CDR3 protein results from TCRdb running MiXCR on the reads. This repertoire shows roughly 990,000 distinct CDR3 sequences, approximately 33% found once; its top ten account for roughly 13%. This specimen consisted of cultured CD8+ T cells from PBMCs, obtained from culture after CMV antigen stimulation. The receptors stem from a human donor in good health (CMV status not recorded). Some clones in this sample may be carry-over from other donors' samples.

This chain uses TRBV11-2 with TRBJ2-7; no clear D. V lost 7 bases and J lost 4, with 11 bases in between. This CDR3 has 12 residues. In germline, CDR1 is SGHAT, CDR2 FQNNGV. The CDR3 is CASMTLGYEQYF. The DNA for the CDR3 is TGTGCCAGCATGACACTCGGGTACGAGCAGTACTTC.

The table lists this clonotype with many counts. A junction end diverges from the germline sequence, so it may reflect a read error. V and J are TRBV7-7 and TRBJ2-1; no definite D call. This CDR3 has 13 amino acids. Germline-derived CDR1 and CDR2 are SSHAT and FNYEAQ (reference sequence). The CDR3 region is CASSLEKGNEQFF. The CDR3 DNA sequence: TGTGCTAGCAGCTTAGAAAAAGGGAATGAGCAGTTCTTC.

This clonotype was counted many times. This chain uses TRBV10-3 with TRBJ1-5, with D uncertain. This CDR3 comprises 13 residues. The germline V and J ends were trimmed by 0 bases and 4 bases, with 4 bases remaining between them. The germline V gene has CDR1 ENHRY and CDR2 SYGVKD. CDR3 amino acids: CAISESGNQPQHF. For the CDR3, the DNA is TGTGCCATCAGTGAGTCAGGTAATCAGCCCCAGCATTTT.

Concerning this clonotype: At one end the junction does not follow the germline gene, possibly because of a read error. V usage is TRBV4-1 and J usage is TRBJ2-1; 11 nucleotides agree with TRBD2. Germline CDR1 is MGHRA and CDR2 is YSYEKL. CDR3 length equals 16 residues. CDR3 in amino acids: CANSQETSGGYNEQFF. For the CDR3, the DNA is TGCGCCAACAGCCAAGAAACTAGCGGGGGATACAATGAGCAGTTCTTC.

The sample holds a few counts of this clonotype. The gene calls are TRBV19 and TRBJ2-1; TRBD2 aligns across 7 bases. CDR3 length: 15 residues. J gave up 2 bases and V 5 bases, and 6 bases lay outside the gene matches. Germline values: CDR1 LNHDA, CDR2 SQIVND (reference sequence). For the CDR3, the DNA is TGTGCCAGTAGTGTGACGCGGGGGACCTACAATGAGCAGTTCTTC. This encodes CASSVTRGTYNEQFF.

This chain uses TRBV7-2 with TRBJ2-2; 10 bases fit TRBD2. The ends lost 5 bases at V and 0 bases at J; junction bases unmatched: 3. CDR3 length: 16 residues. Germline lookup yields CDR1 SGHTA and CDR2 FQGNSA. The CDR3 sequence: CASSISGGTNTGELFF. CDR3 bases: TGTGCCAGCAGCATTAGCGGGGGGACGAACACCGGGGAGCTGTTTTTT.

The chain links TRBV7-6 to TRBJ2-1; unclear D gene. V was pared by 5 bases and J by 5 bases, with 7 bases between. This CDR3 is built from 12 residues. Germline V lookup: CDR1 SGHVS, CDR2 FNYEAQ. The DNA of the CDR3 is TGTGCCAGCAGCACCACAGACAATGAGCAGTTCTTC. Protein sequence: CASSTTDNEQFF.

The chain links TRBV12-3 or TRBV12-4 to TRBJ1-2; D remains ambiguous. Trimming left V 6 bases short and J 3 bases short, with 8 bases between. The CDR3 is 12 residues long. The CDR3 sequence is CASRGNHYGYTF. The CDR3 coding sequence is TGTGCCAGCAGGGGAAATCACTATGGCTACACCTTC.

The V gene is TRBV6-1, the J gene TRBJ1-1, with unresolved D. The V end was cut by 2 bases, the J end by 0 bases, with 10 bases between. The CDR3 spans 15 residues. In germline, CDR1 is MNHNS, CDR2 SASEGT. CDR3 DNA: TGTGCCAGCAGTGAATCTGGGTGGATGAACACTGAAGCTTTCTTT. Its protein is CASSESGWMNTEAFF.

The V and J genes are TRBV20-1 and TRBJ2-7, with a weak D call TRBD2 (5 bases). The CDR3 extends over 14 amino acids. Trimming removed 3 bases from V and 1 base from J, with 13 bases in between. The germline gives CDR1 DFQATT, CDR2 SNEGSKA (reference sequence). The CDR3: CSARAGGLSYEQYF. The CDR3 DNA reads TGCAGTGCTAGGGCAGGAGGCTTATCCTACGAGCAGTACTTC.

The chain has TRBV29-1 and TRBJ2-5; maybe TRBD2 (5 bases). Germline CDR1 is SQVTM and CDR2 is ANQGSEA. The CDR3 runs 15 residues. V shed 3 bases and J shed 4 bases, with 18 bases lying between them. The DNA for the CDR3 is TGCAGCGTTGATCCCCTAGCCCCGGGTGGAGAGACCCAGTACTTC. Protein: CSVDPLAPGGETQYF.

The CDR3 DNA reads as TGTGCCAGCGCCAGGGGGGTTGAGCAGTACGTC. Translation gives CASARGVEQYV. The chain recombines TRBV6-1 with TRBJ2-7; maybe TRBD1 (7 bases). The CDR3 has 11 amino acids. Per the germline V gene, CDR1 is MNHNS and CDR2 is SASEGT. V was clipped by 8 bases and J by 7 bases, with 12 bases between them.

The gene calls are TRBV5-1 and TRBJ2-1, with 15 bases identical to TRBD2. The trim removed 0 bases at V and 2 bases at J, leaving 6 bases unmatched. CDR1 and CDR2 (germline): SGHRS, YFSETQ. The CDR3 is made up of 19 amino acids. The CDR3 bases are TGCGCCAGCAGCTTGGGGGGACTAGCGGGGGGAGATCCCTACAATGAGCAGTTCTTC. Its translation is CASSLGGLAGGDPYNEQFF.

This clonotype has just a few counts. The CDR3 reads CASSDRDGTYEQYV. The CDR3 nucleotides are TGTGCCAGCAGTGATCGGGACGGAACCTACGAGCAGTACGTC. This chain joins TRBV6-4 and TRBJ2-7; D tentatively reads TRBD1 or TRBD2 (5 bases each). The CDR3 covers 14 residues. Germline V CDR1 and CDR2: MRHNA, SNTAGT. Trimming took 3 bases from V and 2 from J, leaving 11 bases between them.

The V gene is TRBV28, the J gene TRBJ2-5; 9 bases map to TRBD1. The germline gives CDR1 MDHEN, CDR2 SYDVKM. This CDR3 comprises 18 residues. Trimming removed 3 bases from V and 5 bases from J; junction bases left unmatched: 16. CDR3 in DNA: TGTGCCAGCAGTTTTTCGTCTAATGGGGGACAGGGTTTTGAGACCCAGTACTTC. This sequence encodes CASSFSSNGGQGFETQYF.

This clonotype was recorded a few times. CDR3 sequence (DNA): TGTGCCAGTAGTAGAAGGGGGGACTACAATGAGCAGTTCTTC. The encoded protein is CASSRRGDYNEQFF. This sequence joins TRBV19 and TRBJ2-1; D could derive from TRBD1 or TRBD2 (6 bases each). Germline CDR1 reads LNHDA; CDR2 reads SQIVND (reference sequence). V was clipped by 4 bases and J by 3 bases, with 10 bases between them. CDR3 length equals 14 residues.

The V and J genes are TRBV9 and TRBJ2-1; D is ambiguous. This CDR3 is built from 12 residues. CDR1 and CDR2 (germline): SGDLS, YYNGEE. The V end lost 0 bases, the J end lost 10 bases, and 8 bases lay between the germline ends. CDR3 amino acids: CASSVGTVEQFF. Written as DNA, the CDR3 is TGTGCCAGCAGCGTAGGTACAGTGGAGCAGTTCTTC.

The chain uses TRBV20-1 and TRBJ2-1; 10 bases agree with TRBD2. After removal of 3 bases from V and 2 bases from J, the junction contained 7 bases not matched to a gene. From germline, CDR1 is DFQATT and CDR2 SNEGSKA (reference sequence). CDR3 length: 16 residues. CDR3 residues: CSARPPSGGPYNEQFF. CDR3 DNA sequence: TGCAGTGCTAGGCCTCCTAGCGGGGGCCCCTACAATGAGCAGTTCTTC.

Note on this clonotype: At one boundary the junction diverges from the germline segment, which might be a read error. The rearrangement joins TRBV4-3 to TRBJ2-3, with 11 positions matching TRBD2. Looked up from germline, CDR1 is LGHNA and CDR2 is YSLEER. The CDR3 covers 19 residues. CDR3 DNA: TGCGCCAGCAGGCCCAAACATAGTGTAGCGGGGGGGGGGGCTCGATACGCAGTATTT. Amino acids: CASRPKHSVAGGGARYAVF.

The sample holds many counts of this clonotype. The chain recombines TRBV6-1 with TRBJ1-6, with 7 bases identical to TRBD1. V lost 6 bases, J lost 7 bases, and 6 bases stayed unmatched. The CDR3 consists of 14 residues. Per germline, CDR1 MNHNS and CDR2 SASEGT. DNA for the CDR3: TGTGCCAGCAGCCTAACAGGGGTCAATTCACCCCTCCACTTT. It specifies CASSLTGVNSPLHF.

This clonotype was seen a handful of times. This sequence joins TRBV7-8 and TRBJ2-2; TRBD2 matches at 13 bases. V was clipped by 3 bases and J by 0 bases; unmatched bases: 4. Germline CDR1 SGHVS, CDR2 FQNEAQ. This CDR3 comprises 18 residues. CDR3 in amino acids: CASSFPGLAGPNTGELFF. CDR3 in DNA: TGTGCCAGCAGCTTCCCGGGACTAGCGGGGCCGAACACCGGGGAGCTGTTTTTT.

The chain joins TRBV10-3 to TRBJ2-3; the D gene is possibly TRBD2 (6 bases). The germline V gene has CDR1 ENHRY and CDR2 SYGVKD. V shed 2 bases and J shed 7 bases, with 19 bases lying between them. The CDR3 contains 16 residues. CDR3 residues: CAISERDWFSMNTQYF. Here the CDR3 DNA reads TGTGCCATCAGTGAGCGGGACTGGTTTTCGATGAATACGCAGTATTTT.

This clonotype was observed a single time. A junction end diverges from the germline sequence, so it may reflect a read error. The chain couples TRBV4-1 to TRBJ2-3; D not certain. Germline V gene sequence: CDR1 MGHRA, CDR2 YSYEKL. The CDR3 loop spans 15 amino acids. The CDR3 spells CTSSQEMGRADTQYF. CDR3 DNA sequence: TGCACCAGCAGCCAAGAGATGGGAAGGGCAGATACGCAGTATTTT.

The CDR3 DNA is TGTGCCAGCAGTGCGGACGGCATGAACACTGAAGCTTTCTTT. Protein: CASSADGMNTEAFF. V usage is TRBV27 and J usage is TRBJ1-1, with D unclear. Deletions cut 5 bases from V and 0 bases from J, with 10 bases between. CDR1 and CDR2 from the germline V gene are MNHEY and SMNVEV (reference sequence). The CDR3 runs to 14 residues.

This clonotype appeared a single time. V usage is TRBV28 and J usage is TRBJ1-1, with 8 bases that match TRBD1. Germline V gene lookup returns CDR1 MDHEN and CDR2 SYDVKM. The CDR3 covers 13 residues. V shed 10 bases, J shed 4 bases, and the junction held 8 bases outside the gene matches. CDR3 DNA sequence: TGTGCCAACAGGGACGACAGGGGCACTGAAGCTTTCTTT. Translated: CANRDDRGTEAFF.

V gene TRBV5-4 combines with J gene TRBJ2-7; no reliable D call. CDR1 SGHNT and CDR2 YYREEE come from the germline V gene (reference sequence). The CDR3 has 15 residues. V shed 4 bases and J shed 2 bases, with 16 bases lying between them. The CDR3 loop reads CASSTDGSLPYEQYF. The CDR3, as DNA: TGTGCCAGCAGCACGGACGGTTCCCTTCCCTACGAGCAGTACTTC. The full variable domain, in which reference TRBV5-4 and TRBJ2-7 provide the parts outside the CDR3, is ETGVTQSPTHLIKTRGQQVTLRCSSQSGHNTVSWYQQALGQGPQFIFQYYREEENGRGNFPPRFSGLQFPNYSSELNVNALELDDSALYLCASSTDGSLPYEQYFGPGTRLTVT.

This clonotype was seen a handful of times. This chain uses TRBV10-3 with TRBJ2-7, with D perhaps being TRBD1 or TRBD2 (5 bases each). Germline V lookup: CDR1 ENHRY, CDR2 SYGVKD. The CDR3 has 15 amino acids. V gave up 7 bases and J gave up 0 bases, with 16 bases separating them. The CDR3 DNA sequence: TGTGCCATCATTACACTCCGGGACGGCTCCTACGAGCAGTACTTC. It specifies CAIITLRDGSYEQYF.